This note documents a single T cell receptor (beta chain) sequence. The protocol was immunoSEQ multiplex PCR, while the TCRdb copy is restricted to in-frame clones and leaves out a portion. The sample consists of about 54,000 clones, approximately 78% of them appearing once. The sample comes from a study of OX40 agonist ivuxolimab in advanced cancers. Germline CDR1 SGDLS, CDR2 YYNGEE. The CDR3 covers 13 residues. Deletions cut 0 bases from V and 5 bases from J, with 9 bases between. This material consisted of CD4+ or CD8+ T cells sorted from blood, taken in a trial of the OX40 agonist ivuxolimab. This chain connects TRBV9 to TRBJ2-7, with D possibly TRBD2 on 5 matching bases. The clonotype originates from an adult with an advanced solid tumor such as melanoma, head and neck, liver or kidney cancer. The CDR3 sequence: CASSVGLADEQYF. DNA of the CDR3: TGTGCCAGCAGCGTAGGTCTAGCTGACGAGCAGTACTTC.